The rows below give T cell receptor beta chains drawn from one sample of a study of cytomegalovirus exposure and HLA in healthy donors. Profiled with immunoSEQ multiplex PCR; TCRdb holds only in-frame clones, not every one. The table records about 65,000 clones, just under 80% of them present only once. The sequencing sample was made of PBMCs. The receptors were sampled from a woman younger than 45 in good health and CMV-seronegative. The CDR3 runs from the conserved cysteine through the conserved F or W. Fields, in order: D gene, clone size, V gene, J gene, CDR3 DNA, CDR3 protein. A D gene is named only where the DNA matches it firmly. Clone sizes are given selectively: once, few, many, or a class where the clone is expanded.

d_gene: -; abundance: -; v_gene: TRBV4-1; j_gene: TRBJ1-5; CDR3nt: TGCGCCAGCAGCCAAGATAGTAATCAGCCCCAGCATTTT; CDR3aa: CASSQDSNQPQHF
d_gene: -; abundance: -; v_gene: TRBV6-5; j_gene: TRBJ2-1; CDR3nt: TGTGCCAGCAGCCGAGGCTCCTACAATGAGCAGTTCTTC; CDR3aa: CASSRGSYNEQFF
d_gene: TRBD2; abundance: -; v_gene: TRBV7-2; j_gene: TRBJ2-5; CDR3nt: TGTGCCAGCAGCCGGACTAGCGGGAGGGTCCAAGAGACCCAGTACTTC; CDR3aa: CASSRTSGRVQETQYF
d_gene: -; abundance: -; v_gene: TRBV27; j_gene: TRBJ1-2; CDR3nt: TGTGCCAGCAGTTTAACAGAGAACTATGGCTACACCTTC; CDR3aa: CASSLTENYGYTF
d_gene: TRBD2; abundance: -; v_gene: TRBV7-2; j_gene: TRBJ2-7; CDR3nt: TGTGCCAGCAGCACCGGGGGGGGTTACGAGCAGTACTTC; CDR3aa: CASSTGGGYEQYF
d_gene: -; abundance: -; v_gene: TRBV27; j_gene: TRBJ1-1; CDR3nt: TGTGCCAGCAGTTTACAAATGAACACTGAAGCTTTCTTT; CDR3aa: CASSLQMNTEAFF
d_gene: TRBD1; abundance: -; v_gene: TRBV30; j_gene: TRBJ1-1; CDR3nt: TGTGCCTGGAGCGACGGGACAGGGGGCACTGAAGCTTTCTTT; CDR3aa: CAWSDGTGGTEAFF
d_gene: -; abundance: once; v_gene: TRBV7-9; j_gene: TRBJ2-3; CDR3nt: TGTGCCAGCAGCTCTGCCTTGGACAGAAACACAGATACGCAGTATTTT; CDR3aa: CASSSALDRNTDTQYF
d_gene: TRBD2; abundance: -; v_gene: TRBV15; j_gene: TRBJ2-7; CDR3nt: TGTGCCACCAGCAGAGATAGGGGAGGGGCGCAGTACTTC; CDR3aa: CATSRDRGGAQYF
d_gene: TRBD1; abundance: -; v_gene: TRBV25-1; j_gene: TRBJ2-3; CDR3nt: TGTGCCAGCAGTGAATCGGTCGACAGGGGTGTTACAGATACGCAGTATTTT; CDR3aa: CASSESVDRGVTDTQYF
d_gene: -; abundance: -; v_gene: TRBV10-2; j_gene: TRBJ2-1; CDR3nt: TGCGCCAGCAGTGAGGGGAGCGCCAATGAGCAGTTCTTC; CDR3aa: CASSEGSANEQFF
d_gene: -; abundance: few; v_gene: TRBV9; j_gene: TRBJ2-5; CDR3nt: TGTGCCAGCGGGGGGGAGACCCAGTACTTC; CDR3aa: CASGGETQYF
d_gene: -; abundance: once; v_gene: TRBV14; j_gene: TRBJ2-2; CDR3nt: TGTGCCAGCAGAAGTACAGCCAACACCGGGGAGCTGTTTTTT; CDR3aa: CASRSTANTGELFF
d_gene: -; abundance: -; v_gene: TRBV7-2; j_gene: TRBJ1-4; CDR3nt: TGTGCCAGCAGCCGGGGGGCAACTAATGAAAAACTGTTTTTT; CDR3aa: CASSRGATNEKLFF
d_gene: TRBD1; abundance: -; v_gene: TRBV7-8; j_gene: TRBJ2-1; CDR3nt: TGTGCCAGCAGCTTACTCAGGGGGCATGAGCAGTTCTTC; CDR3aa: CASSLLRGHEQFF
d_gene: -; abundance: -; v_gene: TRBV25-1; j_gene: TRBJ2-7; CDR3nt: TGTGCCAGCAGTAATAACTACGAGCAGTACTTC; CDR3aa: CASSNNYEQYF
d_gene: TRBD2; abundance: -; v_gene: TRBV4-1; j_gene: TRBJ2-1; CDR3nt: TGCGCCAGCAGCCAAGATGTACTGCTAGCGGGGGATCCTGAGCAGTTCTTC; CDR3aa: CASSQDVLLAGDPEQFF
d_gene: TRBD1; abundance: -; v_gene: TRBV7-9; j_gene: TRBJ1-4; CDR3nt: TGTGCCAGCAGCTGGGACAGGGCGGAAAAACTGTTTTTT; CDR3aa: CASSWDRAEKLFF
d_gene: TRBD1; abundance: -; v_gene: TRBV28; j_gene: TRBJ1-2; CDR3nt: TGTGCCAGCACGACAGGGGCAGAGGGCTACACCTTC; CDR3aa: CASTTGAEGYTF
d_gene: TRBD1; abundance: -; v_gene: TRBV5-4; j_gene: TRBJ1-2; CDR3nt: TGTGCCAGCAGCTTGGTACAGGGGGCGTCTTTTGGCTATGGCTACACCTTC; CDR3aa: CASSLVQGASFGYGYTF
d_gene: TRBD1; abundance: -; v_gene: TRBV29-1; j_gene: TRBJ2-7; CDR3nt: TGCAGCGGTATAGGGACAGCCTACGAGCAGTACTTC; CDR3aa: CSGIGTAYEQYF
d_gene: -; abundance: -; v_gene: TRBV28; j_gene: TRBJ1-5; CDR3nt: TGTGCCACTCGATATAGGGTCAGGGCCCAGCATTTT; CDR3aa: CATRYRVRAQHF
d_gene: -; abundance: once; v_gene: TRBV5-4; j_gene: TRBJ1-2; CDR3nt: TGTGCCAGCAGCTTGGGGCGCCGCGGCGGTTCCTATGGCTACACCTTC; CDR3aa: CASSLGRRGGSYGYTF
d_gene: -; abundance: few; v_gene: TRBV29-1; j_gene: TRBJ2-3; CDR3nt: TGCAGCGTTGACGGCGGCCTAGGAGATACGCAGTATTTT; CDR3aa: CSVDGGLGDTQYF
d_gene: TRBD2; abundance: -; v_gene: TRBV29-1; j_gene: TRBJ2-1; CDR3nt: TGCAGCGCGAATATGGGGCTAGCGGGAGAGCAGTTCTTC; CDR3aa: CSANMGLAGEQFF
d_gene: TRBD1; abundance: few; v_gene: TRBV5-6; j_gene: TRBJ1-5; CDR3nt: TGTGCCAGCAGCTTCCACGGGCAATTCGGGACAGGGGATCAGCCCCAGCATTTT; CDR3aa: CASSFHGQFGTGDQPQHF
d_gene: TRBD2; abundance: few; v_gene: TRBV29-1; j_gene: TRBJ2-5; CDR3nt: TGCAGCGTTGTCCGTGGTGGGAGGGCCGTTACAGAAGAGACCCAGTACTTC; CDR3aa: CSVVRGGRAVTEETQYF
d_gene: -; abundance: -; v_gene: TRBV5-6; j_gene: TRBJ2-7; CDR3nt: TGTGCCAGCAGCGTGTACGGTACCTACGAGCAGTACTTC; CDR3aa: CASSVYGTYEQYF
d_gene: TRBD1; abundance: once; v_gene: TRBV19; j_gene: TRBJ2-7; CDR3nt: TGTGCCAGTAGCCCCGTAAGGGGACAGTACGAGCAGTACTTC; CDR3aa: CASSPVRGQYEQYF
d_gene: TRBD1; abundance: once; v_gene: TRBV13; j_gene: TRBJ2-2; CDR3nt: TGTGCCAGCAGCCAATCCGGGACAGGACTGAACACCGGGGAGCTGTTTTTT; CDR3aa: CASSQSGTGLNTGELFF
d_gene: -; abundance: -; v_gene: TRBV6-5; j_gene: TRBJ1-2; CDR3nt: TGTGCCAGCAGGCCAACCCGGGACACTAACTATGGCTACACCTTC; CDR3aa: CASRPTRDTNYGYTF
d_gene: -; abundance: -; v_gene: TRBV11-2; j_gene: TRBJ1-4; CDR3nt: TGTGCCAGCAGCTTCTGGGCAGGGAATGAAAAACTGTTTTTT; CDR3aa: CASSFWAGNEKLFF
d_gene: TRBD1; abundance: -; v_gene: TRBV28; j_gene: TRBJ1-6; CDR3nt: TGTGCCAGCAGGGGACAAGGACAGGGTTCTTCACCCCTCCACTTT; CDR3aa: CASRGQGQGSSPLHF
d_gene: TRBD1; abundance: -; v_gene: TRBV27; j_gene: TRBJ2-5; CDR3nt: TGTGCCAGTTCGCGACAGGGCCCAGAGACCCAGTACTTC; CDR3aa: CASSRQGPETQYF
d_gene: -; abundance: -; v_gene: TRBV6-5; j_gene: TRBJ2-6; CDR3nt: TGTGCCAGCAGCAGGGCACCGGGGGCCAACGTCCTGACTTTC; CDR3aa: CASSRAPGANVLTF
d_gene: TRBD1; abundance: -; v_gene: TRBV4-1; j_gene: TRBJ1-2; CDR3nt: TGCGCCAGCACCCCCGGACAGGGTGGAAACTATGGCTACACCTTC; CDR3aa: CASTPGQGGNYGYTF
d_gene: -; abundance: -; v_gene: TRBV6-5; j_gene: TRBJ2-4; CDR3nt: TGTGCCAGCACAGAGGGCTGGGACATTCAGTACTTC; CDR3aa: CASTEGWDIQYF
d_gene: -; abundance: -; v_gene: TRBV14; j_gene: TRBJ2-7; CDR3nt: TGTGCCAGCAGCCAAGAGGGTCGAGCGGGCGCCTACGAGCAGTACTTC; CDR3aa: CASSQEGRAGAYEQYF
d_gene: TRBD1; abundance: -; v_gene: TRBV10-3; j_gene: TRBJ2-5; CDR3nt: TGTGCCATCAGTCAGGGGGCGGGGGAGACCCAGTACTTC; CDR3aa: CAISQGAGETQYF
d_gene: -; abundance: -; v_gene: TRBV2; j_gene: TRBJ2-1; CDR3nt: TGTGCCAGCGGACTCCGTGACCTCTACAATGAGCAGTTCTTC; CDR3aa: CASGLRDLYNEQFF
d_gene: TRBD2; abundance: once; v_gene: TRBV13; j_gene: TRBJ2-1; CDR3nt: TGTGCCAGCACCTTGCGGGGGGGAACCCTCTCCTACAATGAGCAGTTCTTC; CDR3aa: CASTLRGGTLSYNEQFF
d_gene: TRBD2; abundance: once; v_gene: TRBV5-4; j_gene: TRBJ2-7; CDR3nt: TGTGCCAGCAGCAACGACAGGGGACTAGCGGGAGTTGTCCACGAGCAGTACTTC; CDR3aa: CASSNDRGLAGVVHEQYF
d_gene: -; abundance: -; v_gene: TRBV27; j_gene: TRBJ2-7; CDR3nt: TGTGCCAGCAGTTGGCGGGACCGATACGAGCAGTACTTC; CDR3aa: CASSWRDRYEQYF
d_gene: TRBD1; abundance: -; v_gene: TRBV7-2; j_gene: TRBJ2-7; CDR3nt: TGTGCCAGCAGCTTTCCGGACAGGGGATCCTACGAGCAGTACTTC; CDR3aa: CASSFPDRGSYEQYF
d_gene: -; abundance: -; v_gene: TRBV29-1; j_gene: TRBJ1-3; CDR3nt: TGCAGCGCAGTCGGGGTTTATGGAAACACCATATATTTT; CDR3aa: CSAVGVYGNTIYF
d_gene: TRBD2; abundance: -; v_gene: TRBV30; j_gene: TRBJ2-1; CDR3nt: TGTGCCTGGAGCCCTAGCGGGGCGGACTACAATGAGCAGTTCTTC; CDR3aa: CAWSPSGADYNEQFF
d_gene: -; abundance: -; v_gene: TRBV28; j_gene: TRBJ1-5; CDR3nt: TGTGCCAGCAGCCCGGACAGAGCAAATCAGCCCCAGCATTTT; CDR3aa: CASSPDRANQPQHF
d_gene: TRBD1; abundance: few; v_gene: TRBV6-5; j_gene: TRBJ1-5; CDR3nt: TGTGCCAGCAGCGGACAGGGCGGGCAGCCCCAGCATTTT; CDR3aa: CASSGQGGQPQHF
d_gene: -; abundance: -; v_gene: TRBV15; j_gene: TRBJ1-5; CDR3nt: TGTGCCACCAGCAGGGGAGGGGGGAATAATCAGCCCCAGCATTTT; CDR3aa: CATSRGGGNNQPQHF
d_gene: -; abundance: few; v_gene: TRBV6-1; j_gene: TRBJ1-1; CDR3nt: TGTGCCTCCACCGGGGGTTATGAAGCTTTCTTT; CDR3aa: CASTGGYEAFF
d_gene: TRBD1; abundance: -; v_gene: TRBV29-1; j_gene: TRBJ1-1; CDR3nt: TGCAGCGCTGGGGCGGGACAGGTCAGCACTGAAGCTTTCTTT; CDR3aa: CSAGAGQVSTEAFF
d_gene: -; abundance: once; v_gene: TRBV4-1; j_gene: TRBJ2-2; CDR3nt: TGCGCCAGCAGCCCCTCCCGGCCTAGCGCCACCGGGGAGCTGTTTTTT; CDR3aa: CASSPSRPSATGELFF
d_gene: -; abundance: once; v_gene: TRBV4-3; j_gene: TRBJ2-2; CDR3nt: TGCGCCAGCAGCCAAGGAACAGTGAACACCGGGGAGCTGTTTTTT; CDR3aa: CASSQGTVNTGELFF
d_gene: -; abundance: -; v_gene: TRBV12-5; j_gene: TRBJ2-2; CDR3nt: TGTGCTAGTGGTTTGTCTCCATTCGGGAACACCGGGGAGCTGTTTTTT; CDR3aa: CASGLSPFGNTGELFF
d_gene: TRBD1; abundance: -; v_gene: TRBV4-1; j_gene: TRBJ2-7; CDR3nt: TGCGCCAGCAGCCAGGCCGTTCTCCGGGACAGGGGCTACGAGCAGTACTTC; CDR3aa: CASSQAVLRDRGYEQYF